The T cell receptor (beta chain) described here comes from a study of shared clonotypes between healthy human individuals. Study-wide points: How much donors shared clonotypes was expected to be affected by sequencing depth. Rarefaction exposed incomplete sorted-subset sequencing despite large depth.

Regarding this clone: Its specificity is unknown.

The protocol was immunoSEQ multiplex PCR, while the TCRdb copy is restricted to in-frame clones and leaves out a portion. The profile covers about 380,000 clones, with just over 95% appearing a single time and about 0.32% taken by the ten largest. Germline V gene lookup returns CDR1 MDHEN and CDR2 SYDVKM. Trimming removed 5 bases from V and 8 bases from J; junction bases left unmatched: 20. This CDR3 has 18 amino acids. This chain connects TRBV28 to TRBJ2-1; 8 bases fit TRBD2. The TCR originated in a man younger than 45 in good health. Material for sequencing was memory CD8+ T cells sorted from blood. The subset was: CD45RO+ cells pooled with CCR7-negative TemRA cells. For the CDR3, the DNA is TGTGCCAGCAGTACGACAGCCGGGACTAGGGGGTGGCGTGATGAGCAGTTCTTC. The encoded protein is CASSTTAGTRGWRDEQFF.